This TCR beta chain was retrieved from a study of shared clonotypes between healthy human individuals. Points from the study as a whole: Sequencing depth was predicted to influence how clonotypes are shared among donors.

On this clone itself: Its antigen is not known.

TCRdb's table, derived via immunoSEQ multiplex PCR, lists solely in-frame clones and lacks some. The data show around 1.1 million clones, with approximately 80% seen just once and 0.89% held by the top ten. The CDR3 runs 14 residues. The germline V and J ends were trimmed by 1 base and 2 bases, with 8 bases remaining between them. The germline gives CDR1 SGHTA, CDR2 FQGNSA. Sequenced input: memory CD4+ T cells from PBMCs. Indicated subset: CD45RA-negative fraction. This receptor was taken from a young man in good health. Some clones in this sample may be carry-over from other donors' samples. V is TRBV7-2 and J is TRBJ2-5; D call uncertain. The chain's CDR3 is CASSLGSPQETQYF. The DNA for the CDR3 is TGTGCCAGCAGCTTAGGGAGCCCACAAGAGACCCAGTACTTC.